The next 21 T cell receptor beta chains were all read from a single sample in a study of cytomegalovirus exposure and HLA in healthy donors. PCR amplification relied on 60 Vbeta primers (plus 13 Jbeta primers). The method was immunoSEQ multiplex PCR; TCRdb's version includes in-frame clones alone and lacks a portion of them. The data contain some 79,000 clones, over 70% of them singletons. The sequencing sample was made of PBMCs. These receptors originate from a male donor in good health and CMV-seropositive.

This clone was seen a single time. The chain joins TRBV15 to TRBJ1-5, with D unresolved. The CDR3 sequence is 13 residues long. Trimming removed 0 bases at V and 6 bases at J, with 6 bases between. The germline gives CDR1 LNHNV, CDR2 YYDKDF (reference sequence). DNA of the CDR3: TGTGCCACCAGCAGAGATTATTTTCAGCCCCAGCATTTT. It encodes CATSRDYFQPQHF. Looking up the rest from reference TRBV15 and TRBJ1-5 gives the full variable domain: DAMVIQNPRYQVTQFGKPVTLSCSQTLNHNVMYWYQQKSSQAPKLLFHYYDKDFNNEADTPDNFQSRRPNTSFCFLDIRSPGLGDTAMYLCATSRDYFQPQHFGDGTRLSIL.

This chain joins TRBV19 and TRBJ2-3; tentative D call: TRBD2 (7 bases). This CDR3 has 14 amino acids. The V gene lost 5 bases and the J gene lost 4 bases, with 13 bases spanning the gap. Germline V gene data show CDR1 as LNHDA and CDR2 as SQIVND (reference sequence). The CDR3 protein is CASSSRRGPDTQYF. In DNA form, the CDR3 reads TGTGCCAGTAGTTCAAGGCGGGGGCCAGATACGCAGTATTTT.

V and J are TRBV4-1 and TRBJ2-4; possibly TRBD2 for D (5 bases). The CDR3 consists of 16 residues. Deletions cut 2 bases from V and 2 bases from J, with 13 bases between. From germline, CDR1 is MGHRA and CDR2 YSYEKL. The CDR3 DNA is TGCGCCAGCAGCCAACCCGGGATGGGAACCAAAAACATTCAGTACTTC. It encodes CASSQPGMGTKNIQYF.

In this sample, this clone turned up once. V usage is TRBV6-5 and J usage is TRBJ1-2; D is perhaps TRBD1 (6 bases). Germline V lookup: CDR1 MNHEY, CDR2 SVGAGI. The V end lost 6 bases, the J end lost 2 bases, and 10 bases lay between the germline ends. This CDR3 has 13 amino acids. The CDR3 reads CASRMDRNYGYTF. CDR3 bases: TGTGCCAGCAGGATGGACAGAAACTATGGCTACACCTTC.

Turning to this clone: The sample holds other DNA sequences that translate to the same CDR3. This CDR3 is CASSSTEAFF. The CDR3 DNA is TGTGCCAGCAGTTCAACTGAAGCTTTCTTT. The chain links TRBV28 to TRBJ1-1, with D hard to call. V was shortened by 4 bases and J by 5 bases, with 2 bases between the two germline ends. The CDR3 extends over 10 amino acids. Germline V gene sequence: CDR1 MDHEN, CDR2 SYDVKM.

In this sample, this clone turned up a few times. The chain employs TRBV2 and TRBJ1-4; 7 nucleotides line up with TRBD1. The CDR3 covers 14 residues. Germline CDR1 and CDR2: SNHLY and FYNNEI. J gave up 4 bases and V 6 bases, and 5 bases lay outside the gene matches. CDR3 DNA: TGTGCCAGCAGCGTGACAGGGCGTAATGAAAAACTGTTTTTT. Its translation is CASSVTGRNEKLFF.

There are a few counts of this clone. The V call is TRBV7-9, the J call TRBJ1-4; 7 bases are shared with TRBD1. This CDR3 is 14 amino acids long. CDR1 and CDR2 from the germline V gene are SEHNR and FQNEAQ (reference sequence). With V trimmed by 6 bases and J by 7 bases, 8 bases remained unmatched. DNA of the CDR3: TGTGCCAGCAGTTCGGTATCAGGGGGTGAAAAACTGTTTTTT. Amino acids: CASSSVSGGEKLFF.

The J gene is TRBJ2-7, the V gene TRBV7-2, with TRBD2 identical over 11 bases. The CDR3 contains 15 residues. Germline V gives CDR1 SGHTA, CDR2 FQGNSA. Trimming took 0 bases from V and 3 from J; bases not matched to a gene: 1. CDR3 DNA: TGTGCCAGCAGCTTAGCGGGGACTAGCGGCTACGAGCAGTACTTC. Protein sequence: CASSLAGTSGYEQYF.

This clone was seen only once. The CDR3 DNA reads as TGTGCCAGCAGTAGAACGGAGGGACTCTATGGCTACACCTTC. Translation: CASSRTEGLYGYTF. V and J are TRBV28 and TRBJ1-2; a weak D match, TRBD1 (5 bases). CDR3 length equals 14 residues. The germline V gene encodes CDR1 MDHEN and CDR2 SYDVKM. V dropped 5 bases and J dropped 4 bases, with 14 bases sitting between them.

In this sample, this clone turned up once. The rearrangement links TRBV7-2 to TRBJ2-5, with 9 nucleotides matching TRBD2. Trimming removed 8 bases from V and 4 bases from J; junction bases left unmatched: 8. The CDR3 is 14 residues long. The germline V gene encodes CDR1 SGHTA and CDR2 FQGNSA. The CDR3 loop is CASRPGGGGETQYF. CDR3 in DNA: TGTGCCAGCCGTCCGGGCGGGGGGGGAGAGACCCAGTACTTC.

V is TRBV27 and J is TRBJ2-4, with D possibly matching TRBD1 (6 bases). The CDR3 has 15 amino acids. Germline-derived CDR1 and CDR2 are MNHEY and SMNVEV (reference sequence). Deletions cut 5 bases from V and 1 base from J, with 12 bases between. The CDR3 region is CASSTGSGAKNIQYF. CDR3 DNA sequence: TGTGCCAGCAGTACAGGGTCAGGGGCCAAAAACATTCAGTACTTC.

This chain uses TRBV7-6 with TRBJ2-7, with D possibly TRBD2 on 5 matching bases. The germline gives CDR1 SGHVS, CDR2 FNYEAQ. The ends were cut back, 3 bases at V and 3 bases at J, with 18 bases in the middle. This CDR3 contains 16 residues. As DNA, the CDR3 is TGTGCCAGCAGCTTGGCAGACTACAAGACAAACTACGAGCAGTACTTC. Translating it yields CASSLADYKTNYEQYF. The whole variable domain, remainder taken from reference TRBV7-6 and TRBJ2-7, is GAGVSQSPRYKVTKRGQDVALRCDPISGHVSLYWYRQALGQGPEFLTYFNYEAQQDKSGLPNDRFSAERPEGSISTLTIQRTEQRDSAMYRCASSLADYKTNYEQYFGPGTRLTVT.

V is TRBV6-4 and J is TRBJ2-5, with TRBD2 matching 11 bases. Germline CDR1 and CDR2: MRHNA and SNTAGT. The CDR3 extends over 15 amino acids. The V and J ends lost 3 bases and 4 bases, in that order; junction bases with no gene match: 4. The CDR3 nucleotides are TGTGCCAGCAGTGAATATAGCGGGGGGGGAGAGACCCAGTACTTC. Its protein is CASSEYSGGGETQYF.

This clone occurred once. The chain carries TRBV19 and TRBJ2-5, with D maybe TRBD1 (6 bases). Germline values: CDR1 LNHDA, CDR2 SQIVND (reference sequence). The V end was cut by 6 bases, the J end by 5 bases, with 16 bases between. The CDR3 covers 14 residues. This chain's CDR3 is CASRGDNLWETQYF. The CDR3 nucleotides are TGTGCCAGTAGAGGGGACAACTTGTGGGAGACCCAGTACTTC.

This chain uses TRBV5-4 with TRBJ2-3; D is unclear. Germline V gene lookup returns CDR1 SGHNT and CDR2 YYREEE (reference sequence). Trimming cost V 0 bases and J 2 bases, with 4 bases left between them. There are 13 residues in the CDR3. The CDR3 loop is CASSLGDTDTQYF. The CDR3 coding sequence is TGTGCCAGCAGCTTGGGAGACACAGATACGCAGTATTTT.

This chain joins TRBV6-4 and TRBJ2-1; 11 bases line up with TRBD2. V shed 5 bases and J 8 bases; nucleotides not matched to a gene: 8. CDR1 and CDR2 from the germline V gene are MRHNA and SNTAGT. The CDR3 spans 15 residues. The CDR3 reads CASSITGTSGDEQFF. DNA for the CDR3: TGTGCCAGCAGTATCACCGGGACTAGCGGCGATGAGCAGTTCTTC.

This sequence joins TRBV21-1 and TRBJ2-2; TRBD2, the table's D call, lacks a check against the DNA. TRBV21-1 is given as a pseudogene. The CDR3 is 18 amino acids. CDR3 region: CASSKHVAGGVVAGELFF. CDR3 nucleotides: TGTGCCAGCAGCAAACATGTGGCGGGAGGGGTCGTTGCCGGGGAGCTGTTTTTT.

The genes are TRBV6-4 and TRBJ1-1; D call uncertain. Looked up from germline, CDR1 is MRHNA and CDR2 is SNTAGT. The V end lost 8 bases, the J end lost 3 bases, and 13 bases lay between the germline ends. The CDR3 consists of 13 residues. CDR3 sequence: CASSWGSDTEAFF. CDR3 nucleotides: TGTGCCAGCTCTTGGGGTAGCGACACTGAAGCTTTCTTT.

The CDR3 sequence: CASSQSRIYNEQFF. CDR3 in DNA: TGTGCCAGCAGTCAGTCCAGGATCTACAATGAGCAGTTCTTC. This chain links TRBV2 with TRBJ2-1, with D unclear. Trimming stripped 5 bases from V and 3 bases from J, with 11 bases between. The CDR3 loop spans 14 amino acids. CDR1 and CDR2 (germline): SNHLY, FYNNEI.

J is TRBJ1-2 and V is TRBV19; D call uncertain. Trimming stripped 5 bases from V and 4 bases from J, with 11 bases between. The CDR3 extends over 13 amino acids. Germline V CDR1 and CDR2: LNHDA, SQIVND (reference sequence). The chain's CDR3 is CASSYPSVYGYTF. CDR3 bases: TGTGCCAGTAGTTACCCTAGCGTCTATGGCTACACCTTC.

This clone showed up just once. V is TRBV28 and J is TRBJ2-7, with TRBD2 matching 8 bases. Germline CDR1 MDHEN, CDR2 SYDVKM. With V trimmed by 1 base and J by 4 bases, 12 bases remained unmatched. There are 17 residues in the CDR3. The CDR3 DNA is TGTGCCAGCAGTTTATCCGTGGGAGCGGGAGTAAGGTACGAGCAGTACTTC. Protein sequence: CASSLSVGAGVRYEQYF.